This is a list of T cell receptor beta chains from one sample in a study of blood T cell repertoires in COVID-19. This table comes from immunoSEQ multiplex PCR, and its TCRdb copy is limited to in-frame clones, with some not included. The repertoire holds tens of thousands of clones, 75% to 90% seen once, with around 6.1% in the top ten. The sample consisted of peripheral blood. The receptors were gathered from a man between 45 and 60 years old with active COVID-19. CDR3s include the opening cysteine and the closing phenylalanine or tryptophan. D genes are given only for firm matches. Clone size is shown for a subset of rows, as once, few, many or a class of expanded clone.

CDR3 protein: CASSRTGGGNGYTF
CDR3 DNA: TGTGCCAGCAGCCGGACAGGGGGCGGCAATGGCTACACCTTC
V gene: TRBV7-6
clone size: -
J gene: TRBJ1-2
D gene: TRBD1

CDR3 protein: CASSDRGLAGDTQYF
CDR3 DNA: TGTGCCAGCAGTGATCGGGGACTAGCGGGGGATACGCAGTATTTT
V gene: TRBV6-1
clone size: -
J gene: TRBJ2-3
D gene: TRBD2

CDR3 protein: CASSTSREVSTGELFF
CDR3 DNA: TGTGCTAGCAGCACATCCCGGGAAGTGAGCACCGGGGAGCTGTTTTTT
V gene: TRBV7-7
clone size: -
J gene: TRBJ2-2
D gene: -

CDR3 protein: CASSEQGYPNYGYTF
CDR3 DNA: TGTGCCAGCAGTGAACAGGGTTATCCTAACTATGGCTACACCTTC
V gene: TRBV2
clone size: -
J gene: TRBJ1-2
D gene: -

CDR3 protein: CASSRIQRVYEQYF
CDR3 DNA: TGTGCCAGCAGCCGTATCCAGCGGGTCTACGAGCAGTACTTC
V gene: TRBV16
clone size: -
J gene: TRBJ2-7
D gene: -

CDR3 protein: CASSLSSGFEQFF
CDR3 DNA: TGTGCCAGCAGCTTATCGAGCGGGTTCGAGCAGTTCTTC
V gene: TRBV7-3
clone size: -
J gene: TRBJ2-1
D gene: -

CDR3 protein: CASSFGREWETQYF
CDR3 DNA: TGTGCCAGCAGTTTTGGGCGGGAGTGGGAGACCCAGTACTTC
V gene: TRBV28
clone size: few
J gene: TRBJ2-5
D gene: TRBD2

CDR3 protein: CASSSRGDRGQETQYF
CDR3 DNA: TGTGCCAGCAGCTCAAGGGGGGACAGAGGGCAAGAGACCCAGTACTTC
V gene: TRBV7-3
clone size: -
J gene: TRBJ2-5
D gene: -

CDR3 protein: CASSLVGQIYGYTF
CDR3 DNA: TGTGCCAGCAGTTTAGTGGGACAGATCTATGGCTACACCTTC
V gene: TRBV28
clone size: -
J gene: TRBJ1-2
D gene: TRBD1

CDR3 protein: CASSLRTAIYGYTF
CDR3 DNA: TGTGCCAGCAGCTTAAGGACAGCGATCTATGGCTACACCTTC
V gene: TRBV5-4
clone size: once
J gene: TRBJ1-2
D gene: -

CDR3 protein: CASSTRTSGRDTGELFF
CDR3 DNA: TGTGCCAGCAGCACCCGGACTAGCGGGAGAGACACCGGGGAGCTGTTTTTT
V gene: TRBV9
clone size: -
J gene: TRBJ2-2
D gene: TRBD2

CDR3 protein: CASSYGGRGPPEAFF
CDR3 DNA: TGTGCCAGCAGTTACGGGGGGAGGGGTCCGCCTGAAGCTTTCTTT
V gene: TRBV6-2/TRBV6-3
clone size: -
J gene: TRBJ1-1
D gene: -

CDR3 protein: CASRGGSDRGAQETQYF
CDR3 DNA: TGTGCCAGCAGGGGGGGTTCCGACAGGGGAGCCCAAGAGACCCAGTACTTC
V gene: TRBV2
clone size: -
J gene: TRBJ2-5
D gene: TRBD1

CDR3 protein: CASSQGVRSEQYF
CDR3 DNA: TGTGCCAGCAGCCAAGGTGTCCGGTCCGAGCAGTACTTC
V gene: TRBV14
clone size: -
J gene: TRBJ2-7
D gene: -

CDR3 protein: CASSPRGQETQYF
CDR3 DNA: TGTGCCAGCAGCCCCAGGGGGCAAGAGACCCAGTACTTC
V gene: TRBV9
clone size: once
J gene: TRBJ2-5
D gene: TRBD1

CDR3 protein: CASSTGQGEVGYTF
CDR3 DNA: TGTGCCAGCAGCACCGGACAGGGGGAGGTCGGCTACACCTTC
V gene: TRBV7-9
clone size: -
J gene: TRBJ1-2
D gene: TRBD1

CDR3 protein: CASHRGDETQYF
CDR3 DNA: TGTGCCAGCCACAGGGGTGATGAGACCCAGTACTTC
V gene: TRBV6-5
clone size: -
J gene: TRBJ2-5
D gene: TRBD1

CDR3 protein: CASSEASGSRAGELFF
CDR3 DNA: TGTGCCAGCAGTGAGGCTAGCGGGAGTCGGGCCGGGGAGCTGTTTTTT
V gene: TRBV2
clone size: -
J gene: TRBJ2-2
D gene: TRBD2

CDR3 protein: CASSSEGRNYGYTF
CDR3 DNA: TGTGCCAGCAGTTCTGAGGGAAGAAACTATGGCTACACCTTC
V gene: TRBV2
clone size: once
J gene: TRBJ1-2
D gene: -

CDR3 protein: CASTSRGAHEQYF
CDR3 DNA: TGTGCCAGCACCTCCCGGGGGGCCCACGAGCAGTACTTC
V gene: TRBV12-3/TRBV12-4
clone size: -
J gene: TRBJ2-7
D gene: -

CDR3 protein: CASSQAGKNEQFF
CDR3 DNA: TGCGCCAGCAGCCAAGCAGGGAAGAATGAGCAGTTCTTC
V gene: TRBV4-3
clone size: -
J gene: TRBJ2-1
D gene: -

CDR3 protein: CASVLGGAYGDTQYF
CDR3 DNA: TGTGCCAGCGTACTCGGGGGGGCATATGGAGATACGCAGTATTTT
V gene: TRBV27
clone size: -
J gene: TRBJ2-3
D gene: TRBD2

CDR3 protein: CASSSFRGPVSGNTIYF
CDR3 DNA: TGTGCCAGCAGTTCCTTCAGGGGCCCCGTCTCTGGAAACACCATATATTTT
V gene: TRBV28
clone size: -
J gene: TRBJ1-3
D gene: -

CDR3 protein: CASLGTDDYEQYF
CDR3 DNA: TGTGCCAGCTTAGGGACAGACGATTACGAGCAGTACTTC
V gene: TRBV5-5
clone size: -
J gene: TRBJ2-7
D gene: TRBD1

CDR3 protein: CASSQDKQRKTQYF
CDR3 DNA: TGTGCCAGCAGCCAAGATAAACAAAGAAAGACCCAGTACTTC
V gene: TRBV14
clone size: -
J gene: TRBJ2-5
D gene: -

CDR3 protein: CASSLNSREGGTDTQYF
CDR3 DNA: TGTGCCAGCTCACTCAACAGCCGGGAGGGAGGCACAGATACGCAGTATTTT
V gene: TRBV18
clone size: -
J gene: TRBJ2-3
D gene: TRBD2

CDR3 protein: CASSGQGLSYNEQFF
CDR3 DNA: TGTGCCAGCAGTGGACAGGGACTTTCCTACAATGAGCAGTTCTTC
V gene: TRBV27
clone size: -
J gene: TRBJ2-1
D gene: TRBD1

CDR3 protein: CASSLDRGYGYTF
CDR3 DNA: TGTGCCAGCAGCTTAGACAGGGGCTATGGCTACACCTTC
V gene: TRBV5-6
clone size: once
J gene: TRBJ1-2
D gene: TRBD1

CDR3 protein: CASSLGGNGPKDTIYF
CDR3 DNA: TGTGCCAGCAGTTTGGGAGGGAATGGTCCAAAGGACACCATATATTTT
V gene: TRBV27
clone size: -
J gene: TRBJ1-3
D gene: -

CDR3 protein: CSAGDTAKLFF
CDR3 DNA: TGCAGTGCTGGGGACACCGCAAAACTGTTTTTT
V gene: TRBV20-1
clone size: few
J gene: TRBJ1-4
D gene: -

CDR3 protein: CASSPGQETQYF
CDR3 DNA: TGTGCCAGCAGCCCCGGCCAAGAGACCCAGTACTTC
V gene: TRBV6-5
clone size: -
J gene: TRBJ2-5
D gene: -

CDR3 protein: CASTSGTIDEKLFF
CDR3 DNA: TGTGCCAGCACCTCCGGGACAATTGATGAAAAACTGTTTTTT
V gene: TRBV7-9
clone size: -
J gene: TRBJ1-4
D gene: -

CDR3 protein: CASSFLRETQYF
CDR3 DNA: TGCGCCAGCAGCTTCCTCCGGGAGACCCAGTACTTC
V gene: TRBV5-1
clone size: -
J gene: TRBJ2-5
D gene: -

CDR3 protein: CASSQEAGTGSSYNEQFF
CDR3 DNA: TGTGCCAGCAGCCAAGAGGCCGGGACTGGGAGCTCCTACAATGAGCAGTTCTTC
V gene: TRBV4-2
clone size: -
J gene: TRBJ2-1
D gene: -

CDR3 protein: CASSPRQGSTGKLFF
CDR3 DNA: TGTGCCAGCTCACCACGACAGGGAAGCACTGGGAAACTGTTTTTT
V gene: TRBV18
clone size: -
J gene: TRBJ1-4
D gene: TRBD1

CDR3 protein: CASSWGGGTSTEAFF
CDR3 DNA: TGCGCCAGCAGCTGGGGGGGAGGGACGAGCACTGAAGCTTTCTTT
V gene: TRBV5-1
clone size: -
J gene: TRBJ1-1
D gene: -